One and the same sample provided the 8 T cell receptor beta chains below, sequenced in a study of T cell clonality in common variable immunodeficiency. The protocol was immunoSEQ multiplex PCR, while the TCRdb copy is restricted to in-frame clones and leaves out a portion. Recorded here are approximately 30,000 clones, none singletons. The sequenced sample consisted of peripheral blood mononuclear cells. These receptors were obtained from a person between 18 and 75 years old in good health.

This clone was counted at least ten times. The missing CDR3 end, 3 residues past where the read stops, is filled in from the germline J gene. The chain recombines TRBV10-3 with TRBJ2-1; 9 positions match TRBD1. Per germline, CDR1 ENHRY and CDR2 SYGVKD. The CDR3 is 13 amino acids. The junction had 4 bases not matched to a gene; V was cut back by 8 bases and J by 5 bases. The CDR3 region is CAIEGQGNNEQFF. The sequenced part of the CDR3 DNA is TGTGCCATCGAAGGACAGGGGAACAATGAG.

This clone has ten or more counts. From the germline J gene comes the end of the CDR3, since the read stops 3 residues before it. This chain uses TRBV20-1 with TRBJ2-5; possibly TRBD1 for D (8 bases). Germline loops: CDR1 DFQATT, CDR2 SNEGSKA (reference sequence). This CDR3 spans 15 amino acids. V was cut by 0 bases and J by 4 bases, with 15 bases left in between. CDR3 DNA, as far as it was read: TGCAGTGCTAGAGATCTCACAGGGGGGGCAGAGACC. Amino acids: CSARDLTGGAET. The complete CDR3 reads CSARDLTGGAETQYF.

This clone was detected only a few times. The CDR3: CSALDRGYNEQFF. The part of the CDR3 DNA that was read is TGCAGTGCTTTGGACAGAGGATACAATGAG. The gene calls are TRBV20-1 and TRBJ2-1; D may be TRBD1 (6 bases). Read data end 3 residues before the CDR3 end; the end is taken from the germline J gene. CDR1 is DFQATT and CDR2 is SNEGSKA in the germline V gene (reference sequence). CDR3 length equals 13 residues. V dropped 5 bases and J dropped 4 bases, with 12 bases sitting between them.

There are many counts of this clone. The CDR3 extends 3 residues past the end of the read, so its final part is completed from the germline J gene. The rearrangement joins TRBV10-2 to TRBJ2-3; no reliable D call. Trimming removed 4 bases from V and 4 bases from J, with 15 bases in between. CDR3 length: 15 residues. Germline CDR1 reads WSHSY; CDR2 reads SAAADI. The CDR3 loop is CASSASRARPDTQYF. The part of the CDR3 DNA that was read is TGCGCCAGCAGTGCATCTAGAGCGAGGCCAGATACG.

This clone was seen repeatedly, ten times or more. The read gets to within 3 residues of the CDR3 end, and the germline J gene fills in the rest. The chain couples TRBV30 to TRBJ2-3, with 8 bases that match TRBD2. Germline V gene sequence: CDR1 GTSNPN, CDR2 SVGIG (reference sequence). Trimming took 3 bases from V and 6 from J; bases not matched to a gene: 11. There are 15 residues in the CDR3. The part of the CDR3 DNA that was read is TGTGCCTGGAGCTTGTTAGCGGGGAGTTCGGATACG. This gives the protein CAWSLLAGSSDT. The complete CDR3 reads CAWSLLAGSSDTQYF.

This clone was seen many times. The CDR3 reads CAWHLGAGGSSYNEQFF. The covered CDR3 bases are TGTGCCTGGCACTTGGGAGCGGGAGGGAGCTCCTACAATGAG. The rearrangement links TRBV30 to TRBJ2-1, with 10 bases fitting TRBD2. The CDR3 extends 3 residues past the end of the read, so its final part is completed from the germline J gene. The ends lost 5 bases at V and 0 bases at J; junction bases unmatched: 10. Germline V lookup: CDR1 GTSNPN, CDR2 SVGIG (reference sequence). This CDR3 is 17 amino acids long.

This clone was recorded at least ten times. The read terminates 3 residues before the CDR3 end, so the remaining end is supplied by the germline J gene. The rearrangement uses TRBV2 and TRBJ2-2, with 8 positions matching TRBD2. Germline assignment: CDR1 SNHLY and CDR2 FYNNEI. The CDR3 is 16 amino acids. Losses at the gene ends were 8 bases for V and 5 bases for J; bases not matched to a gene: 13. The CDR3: CASALLPAGETGELFF. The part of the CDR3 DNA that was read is TGTGCCAGCGCATTGCTTCCAGCGGGAGAAACCGGGGAG.

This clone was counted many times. The CDR3 DNA, read in part, is TGTGCCAGCAGCTTAGGGCAGAGTAATGAAAAA. The encoded protein is CASSLGQSNEK. The entire CDR3 reads CASSLGQSNEKLFF. The V gene is TRBV11-2, the J gene TRBJ1-4; D remains unclear. The read comes to an end 3 residues before the CDR3 does, leaving the germline J gene to fill in the end. V lost 1 base and J 4 bases, leaving 7 bases between the germline ends. Per the germline V gene, CDR1 is SGHAT and CDR2 is FQNNGV. This CDR3 contains 14 residues.